This passage covers 23 T cell receptor beta chains from one sample sequenced in a study of regulatory T cells in long-lasting Graves disease. The time point is: newly diagnosed GD, antithyroid drugs for less than 3 months. RNA from PBMCs was the source of the TCR library. Relying on iRepertoire HTBI primers and Arm-PCR of CDR3 regions, the team built TCR beta libraries. TCRdb processed the multiplex PCR reads anew with MiXCR; each CDR3 protein has one entry. This table has 300,000 to 450,000 distinct CDR3 sequences, around 15% appearing once. This material consisted of peripheral blood mononuclear cells (PBMCs), taken at new diagnosis, from a patient treated with antithyroid drugs. The receptors stem from a female donor with Graves disease.

This clonotype was detected ten times or more. V usage is TRBV20-1 and J usage is TRBJ2-2; possible D gene TRBD2, 6 bases. Germline V gene lookup returns CDR1 DFQATT and CDR2 SNEGSKA (reference sequence). V was clipped by 5 bases and J by 3 bases, with 10 bases between them. There are 13 residues in the CDR3. The CDR3 is CSAWDLDTGELFF. In DNA form, the CDR3 reads TGCAGTGCTTGGGACTTGGACACCGGGGAGCTGTTTTTT.

The rearrangement links TRBV18 to TRBJ1-3, with D hard to call. The V end was cut by 2 bases, the J end by 0 bases, with 11 bases between. Germline V gene lookup returns CDR1 KGHSH and CDR2 LQKENI. CDR3 size: 16 residues. CDR3 amino acids: CASSPENNYSGNTIYF. The CDR3 nucleotides are TGTGCCAGCTCACCAGAGAACAATTACTCTGGAAACACCATATATTTT.

The chain uses TRBV30 and TRBJ1-1; a possible D gene is TRBD1 (6 bases). The germline gives CDR1 GTSNPN, CDR2 SVGIG (reference sequence). V was shortened by 2 bases and J by 0 bases, with 16 bases between the two germline ends. The CDR3 contains 16 residues. CDR3 DNA: TGTGCCTGGAGTCAGTGGGCAGGGGTAATGAACACTGAAGCTTTCTTT. The encoded protein is CAWSQWAGVMNTEAFF.

In its sample, this clonotype was seen many times. This chain links TRBV30 with TRBJ2-1; 7 bases line up with TRBD2. Germline-derived CDR1 and CDR2 are GTSNPN and SVGIG (reference sequence). The CDR3 is 14 amino acids. With V trimmed by 2 bases and J by 10 bases, 11 bases remained unmatched. CDR3 residues: CAWSRLGRAKEQFF. The CDR3 DNA follows: TGTGCCTGGAGTCGGCTGGGGAGGGCCAAAGAGCAGTTCTTC.

This clonotype was found many times. V usage is TRBV4-1 and J usage is TRBJ1-5; D is unresolved. The V gene lost 1 base and the J gene lost 0 bases, with 10 bases spanning the gap. The V gene's germline CDR1 is MGHRA and CDR2 YSYEKL. This CDR3 has 16 amino acids. CDR3 loop: CASSQGALYSNQPQHF. The CDR3 nucleotides are TGCGCCAGCAGCCAAGGGGCACTTTATAGCAATCAGCCCCAGCATTTT.

For this clonotype: One base away lies a much larger clone, so this may be a sequencing read error. The rearrangement joins TRBV6-2 or TRBV6-3 to TRBJ2-1; the D is unclear. The closer fit of TRBJ2-3 to the DNA end suggests the J call may be wrong. In germline, CDR1 is MNHEY, CDR2 SVGEGT. This CDR3 is built from 14 residues. CDR3 in amino acids: CAGSYRGVRDTQYF. DNA of the CDR3: TGTGCCGGCAGTTACCGCGGAGTTCGGGATACGCAGTATTTT.

This clonotype was counted ten times or more. The chain has TRBV11-2 and TRBJ2-3, with D tentatively TRBD2 (6 bases). V lost 1 base and J 2 bases, leaving 13 bases between the germline ends. This CDR3 region has 16 residues. The V gene's germline CDR1 is SGHAT and CDR2 FQNNGV. In nucleotides, the CDR3 is TGTGCCAGCAGCTTAGGGTCGGGAGCCACCACAGATACGCAGTATTTT. Protein: CASSLGSGATTDTQYF.

Comments on this clonotype: A far larger clone differs by one base, so this is likely a read error. The CDR3 loop reads CASSGGQLQETRYF. The CDR3 DNA reads TGTGCCAGCAGTGGGGGACAGCTCCAAGAGACCCGGTACTTC. The chain uses TRBV2 and TRBJ2-4; TRBD1 agrees at 7 bases. Trimming took 4 bases from V and 15 from J; bases not matched to a gene: 15. The germline CDR1 and CDR2 sequences are SNHLY and FYNNEI. CDR3 length equals 14 residues. The whole variable domain, remainder taken from reference TRBV2 and TRBJ2-4, is EPEVTQTPSHQVTQMGQEVILRCVPISNHLYFYWYRQILGQKVEFLVSFYNNEISEKSEIFDDQFSVERPDGSNFTLKIRSTKLEDSAMYFCASSGGQLQETRYFGAGTRLSVL.

A few counts support this clonotype. The chain links TRBV19 to TRBJ2-3; TRBD2 might be the D (6 bases). Trimming cost V 1 base and J 4 bases, with 12 bases left between them. The CDR3 has 15 amino acids. CDR1 and CDR2 (germline): LNHDA, SQIVND (reference sequence). The DNA of the CDR3 is TGTGCCAGTAGTATAGGTGGGAGGAAGGCAGATACGCAGTATTTT. This gives the protein CASSIGGRKADTQYF.

This clonotype has at least ten counts. The chain couples TRBV7-9 to TRBJ2-7; D not resolved. Germline assignment: CDR1 SEHNR and CDR2 FQNEAQ (reference sequence). V lost 0 bases, J lost 0 bases, and 6 bases lay in between. CDR3 length: 14 amino acids. CDR3 protein: CASSLAGPSYEQYF. The CDR3 coding sequence is TGTGCCAGCAGCTTAGCCGGTCCCTCCTACGAGCAGTACTTC.

This chain uses TRBV4-1 with TRBJ2-3; 11 bases match TRBD1. The CDR3 is 17 residues long. V trimming: 3 bases; J trimming: 6 bases; junction bases outside the gene matches: 11. CDR1 is MGHRA and CDR2 is YSYEKL in the germline V gene. This chain's CDR3 is CASSHREGQGVADTQYF. The CDR3 DNA sequence: TGCGCCAGCAGCCACAGAGAGGGACAGGGGGTTGCGGATACGCAGTATTTT.

This clonotype was seen many times. The chain is built from TRBV28 and TRBJ2-7, with 7 bases identical to TRBD1. CDR3 length: 13 residues. Trimming took 2 bases from V and 3 from J; bases not matched to a gene: 1. Germline values: CDR1 MDHEN, CDR2 SYDVKM. In DNA form, the CDR3 reads TGTGCCAGCAGTTTAAGGGGGCTCTACGAGCAGTACTTC. This translates into CASSLRGLYEQYF.

The chain combines TRBV5-1 with TRBJ2-1; 11 bases fit TRBD2. This CDR3 is 15 amino acids long. Trimming at V came to 6 bases and at J to 4 bases, leaving 6 bases not matched to a gene. CDR1 is SGHRS, CDR2 YFSETQ, per germline. As DNA, the CDR3 is TGCGCCAGCACCAGGGGGACTAGCGGATACAATGAGCAGTTCTTC. Its translation: CASTRGTSGYNEQFF. Based on the CDR3 plus reference TRBV5-1 and TRBJ2-1, the full variable domain is KAGVTQTPRYLIKTRGQQVTLSCSPISGHRSVSWYQQTPGQGLQFLFEYFSETQRNKGNFPGRFSGRQFSNSRSEMNVSTLELGDSALYLCASTRGTSGYNEQFFGPGTRLTVL.

This sequence joins TRBV6-2 or TRBV6-3 and TRBJ2-1; 7 bases fit TRBD1. The CDR3 is made up of 15 amino acids. CDR1 is MNHEY and CDR2 is SVGEGT in the germline V gene. Trimming at V came to 6 bases and at J to 0 bases, leaving 5 bases not matched to a gene. CDR3 bases: TGTGCCAGCAGGGGACAGTTTAGCTCCTACAATGAGCAGTTCTTC. Its protein product is CASRGQFSSYNEQFF.

The V gene is TRBV11-2, the J gene TRBJ1-1, with 7 bases lining up with TRBD1. CDR1 and CDR2 (germline): SGHAT, FQNNGV. This CDR3 comprises 13 residues. Unmatched junction bases numbered 13, after V lost 7 bases and J lost 11 bases. The CDR3: CASTQGGGMGAFF. The CDR3 DNA sequence: TGTGCCAGCACCCAGGGGGGGGGTATGGGTGCTTTCTTT.

This clonotype has at least ten counts. CDR3 sequence: CASSIVKGSPLHF. The CDR3 nucleotides are TGCGCCAGCAGTATTGTAAAAGGGTCACCCCTCCACTTT. The V call is TRBV5-1, the J call TRBJ1-6; D is uncertain. The V end lost 5 bases, the J end lost 10 bases, and 13 bases lay between the germline ends. This CDR3 is built from 13 residues. Germline V gene data show CDR1 as SGHRS and CDR2 as YFSETQ.

This clonotype was picked up many times. The chain combines TRBV2 with TRBJ2-5; unclear D gene. Trimming removed 2 bases from V and 5 bases from J, with 9 bases in between. CDR1 is SNHLY, CDR2 FYNNEI, per germline. The CDR3 loop spans 13 amino acids. The DNA for the CDR3 is TGTGCCAGCAGTGAATACTCCCAGGAGACCCAGTACTTC. Protein sequence: CASSEYSQETQYF.

Here the CDR3 reads CASSLGVGASNQPQHF. Here the CDR3 DNA reads TGTGCCAGCAGCTTAGGGGTAGGGGCAAGCAATCAGCCCCAGCATTTT. This rearrangement joins TRBV7-9 to TRBJ1-5; tentatively, D is TRBD1 (5 bases). This CDR3 contains 16 residues. V was cut by 1 base and J by 1 base, with 11 bases left in between. Germline V CDR1 and CDR2: SEHNR, FQNEAQ (reference sequence).

This clonotype occurred a few times. The chain has TRBV25-1 and TRBJ1-1; D is unresolved. Trimming removed 5 bases from V and 0 bases from J, with 10 bases in between. The germline CDR1 and CDR2 sequences are MGHDK and SYGVNS. The CDR3 has 14 amino acids. This CDR3 is CASSSHGLNTEAFF. DNA of the CDR3: TGTGCCAGCAGTTCCCACGGCCTGAACACTGAAGCTTTCTTT.

This clonotype was seen ten or more times. The V and J genes are TRBV5-8 and TRBJ2-1, with D maybe TRBD2 (6 bases). Germline CDR1 is SGHTS and CDR2 is YDEGEE. The V end lost 4 bases, the J end lost 4 bases, and 18 bases lay between the germline ends. The CDR3 runs 16 residues. CDR3 bases: TGTGCCAGCAGCCCGAGGCGGGGCGGGACTTACAATGAGCAGTTCTTC. As protein: CASSPRRGGTYNEQFF. Based on the CDR3 plus reference TRBV5-8 and TRBJ2-1, the full variable domain is EAGVTQSPTHLIKTRGQQATLRCSPISGHTSVYWYQQALGLGLQFLLWYDEGEERNRGNFPPRFSGRQFPNYSSELNVNALELEDSALYLCASSPRRGGTYNEQFFGPGTRLTVL.

As regards this clonotype: This sequence may be a read error, since a much larger clone differs from it by one base. The chain has TRBV6-2 or TRBV6-3 and TRBJ2-1, with TRBD1 as a possible D gene (6 bases). The CDR3 is 16 residues long. Trimming removed 0 bases from V and 8 bases from J, with 17 bases in between. CDR1 and CDR2 (germline): MNHEY, SVGEGT. The CDR3 region has the DNA TGTGCCAGCAGTTACTCGACAGGACGGTTTTACGATGAGCAGTTCTTC. Translating gives CASSYSTGRFYDEQFF.

This clonotype was counted many times. The chain links TRBV29-1 to TRBJ1-2, with a possible D match to TRBD1 (5 bases). From germline, CDR1 is SQVTM and CDR2 ANQGSEA. The CDR3 totals 12 residues. V lost 5 bases and J lost 3, with 10 bases in between. The CDR3 nucleotides are TGCAGCGTTACCCAGGGAGACTATGGCTACACCTTC. It is translated as CSVTQGDYGYTF. The full variable domain, in which reference TRBV29-1 and TRBJ1-2 provide the parts outside the CDR3, is SAVISQKPSRDICQRGTSLTIQCQVDSQVTMMFWYRQQPGQSLTLIATANQGSEATYESGFVIDKFPISRPNLTFSTLTVSNMSPEDSSIYLCSVTQGDYGYTFGSGTRLTVV.

This chain uses TRBV20-1 with TRBJ2-6; D remains ambiguous. The CDR3 is 15 amino acids. The ends were cut back, 7 bases at V and 0 bases at J, with 13 bases in the middle. Germline-derived CDR1 and CDR2 are DFQATT and SNEGSKA (reference sequence). CDR3: CSGLGPSSGANVLTF. Here the CDR3 DNA reads TGCAGTGGATTAGGCCCGAGCTCTGGGGCCAACGTCCTGACTTTC.